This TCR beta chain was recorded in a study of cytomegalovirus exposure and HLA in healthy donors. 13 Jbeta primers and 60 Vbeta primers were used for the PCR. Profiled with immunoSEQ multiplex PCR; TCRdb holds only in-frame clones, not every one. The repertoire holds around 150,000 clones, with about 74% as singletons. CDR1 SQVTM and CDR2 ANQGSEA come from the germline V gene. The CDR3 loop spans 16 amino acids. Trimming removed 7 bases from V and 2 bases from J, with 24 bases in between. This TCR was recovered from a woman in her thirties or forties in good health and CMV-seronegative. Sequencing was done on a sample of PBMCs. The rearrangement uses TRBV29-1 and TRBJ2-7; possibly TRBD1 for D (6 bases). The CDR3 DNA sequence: TGCAGCGCACTCCGTCCGGGGACATTTAACGCCTACGAGCAGTACTTC. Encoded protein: CSALRPGTFNAYEQYF.